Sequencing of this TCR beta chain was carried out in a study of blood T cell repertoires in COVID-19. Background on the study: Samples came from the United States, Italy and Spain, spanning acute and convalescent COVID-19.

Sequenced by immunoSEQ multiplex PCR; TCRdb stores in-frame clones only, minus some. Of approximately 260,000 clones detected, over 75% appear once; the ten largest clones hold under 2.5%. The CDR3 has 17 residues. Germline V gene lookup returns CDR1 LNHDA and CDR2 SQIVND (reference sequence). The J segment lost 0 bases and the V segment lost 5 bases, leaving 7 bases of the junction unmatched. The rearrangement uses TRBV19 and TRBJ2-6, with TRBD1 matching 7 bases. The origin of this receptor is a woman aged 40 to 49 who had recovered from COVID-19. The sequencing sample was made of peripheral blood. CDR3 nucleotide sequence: TGTGCCAGTAGTCAAGGACAGGTTGGCTCTGGGGCCAACGTCCTGACTTTC. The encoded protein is CASSQGQVGSGANVLTF.